A single sample gave rise to the 16 T cell receptor beta chains below, sequenced in a study of blood T cells in healthy people across ages. The second PCR ran about 6 to 12 cycles with a sample-barcoded 5' primer and J-beta primers. TCRdb called the 5' RACE reads again in MiXCR, with one record for every CDR3 protein. The table shows 1.5 million to 2 million distinct CDR3 sequences, with about two fifths occurring only once. Sequencing input: blood. The receptor source for this set is a human donor in good health.

The CDR3 protein is CASRRGGDNSPLHF. CDR3 sequence (DNA): TGTGCCAGCAGGCGGGGGGGTGATAATTCACCCCTCCACTTT. The chain employs TRBV7-9 and TRBJ1-6, with D perhaps matching TRBD1 (5 bases). Germline CDR1 SEHNR, CDR2 FQNEAQ (reference sequence). V gave up 6 bases and J gave up 5 bases, with 11 bases separating them. The CDR3 covers 14 residues.

The genes are TRBV24-1 and TRBJ2-2; D gene unclear. Trimming cost V 5 bases and J 4 bases, with 13 bases left between them. This CDR3 is built from 15 residues. Germline lookup yields CDR1 KGHDR and CDR2 SFDVKD. The CDR3 region is CATSGHNLGTGELFF. CDR3 sequence (DNA): TGTGCCACCAGTGGGCACAACTTGGGCACCGGGGAGCTGTTTTTT.

V and J are TRBV24-1 and TRBJ2-7; D call uncertain. The CDR3 runs 11 residues. Trimming removed 9 bases at V and 6 bases at J, with 11 bases between. Germline V gene lookup returns CDR1 KGHDR and CDR2 SFDVKD. CDR3 coding DNA: TGTGCCACCCAGGACCTTGGCGAGCAGTACTTC. Protein sequence: CATQDLGEQYF.

This clonotype was counted a few times. The rearrangement links TRBV6-5 to TRBJ1-5, with D tentatively TRBD1 (5 bases). The germline V gene encodes CDR1 MNHEY and CDR2 SVGAGI. The CDR3 is made up of 13 amino acids. The V end was cut by 8 bases, the J end by 1 base, with 9 bases between. CDR3 protein: CASQGWSNQPQHF. The CDR3 DNA follows: TGTGCCAGCCAGGGATGGAGCAATCAGCCCCAGCATTTT.

The V call is TRBV29-1, the J call TRBJ1-3, with TRBD1 as a possible D gene (5 bases). Germline V gene data show CDR1 as SQVTM and CDR2 as ANQGSEA. CDR3 length: 15 amino acids. The germline V and J ends were trimmed by 2 bases and 2 bases, with 13 bases remaining between them. The CDR3 sequence: CSVESLRGTGNTIYF. The CDR3 bases are TGCAGCGTTGAATCGTTGCGGGGCACTGGAAACACCATATATTTT.

The chain has TRBV7-2 and TRBJ2-2; D may be TRBD2 (5 bases). CDR3 length equals 14 residues. With 4 bases removed from V and 5 bases from J, the gap between germline ends came to 11 bases. Germline values: CDR1 SGHTA, CDR2 FQGNSA. CDR3: CASSWNSGTGELFF. CDR3 DNA sequence: TGTGCCAGCAGCTGGAACAGCGGAACCGGGGAGCTGTTTTTT. Full variable domain (rest looked up from reference TRBV7-2 and TRBJ2-2): GAGVSQSPSNKVTEKGKDVELRCDPISGHTALYWYRQSLGQGLEFLIYFQGNSAPDKSGLPSDRFSAERTGGSVSTLTIQRTQQEDSAVYLCASSWNSGTGELFFGEGSRLTVL.

Points on this clonotype: One junction end does not reproduce the germline sequence, and a read error may be involved. This sequence joins TRBV4-3 and TRBJ2-3; a weak D match, TRBD1 (6 bases). The CDR3 runs to 17 residues. Germline V gene lookup returns CDR1 LGHNA and CDR2 YSLEER. CDR3 sequence: CASSQDLVGGETDTQDF. CDR3 in DNA: TGCGCCAGCAGCCAAGATCTCGTTGGGGGCGAGACAGATACGCAGGATTTT.

This clonotype was counted only a few times. The chain recombines TRBV7-9 with TRBJ1-2; 7 nucleotides match TRBD1. This CDR3 spans 15 amino acids. V was clipped by 5 bases and J by 2 bases; unmatched bases: 8. Germline loops: CDR1 SEHNR, CDR2 FQNEAQ (reference sequence). CDR3 nucleotide sequence: TGTGCCAGCAGCAATAACAGGGGAGAAAACTATGGCTACACCTTC. The encoded protein is CASSNNRGENYGYTF.

Only a few counts were recorded for this clonotype. The chain employs TRBV20-1 and TRBJ2-3, with 7 bases aligning to TRBD2. In germline, CDR1 is DFQATT, CDR2 SNEGSKA (reference sequence). The CDR3 totals 15 residues. Unmatched junction bases numbered 9, after V lost 3 bases and J lost 3 bases. Here the CDR3 DNA reads TGCAGTGCTAGGGTCCGGGCTAGCGGTACAGATACGCAGTATTTT. This sequence encodes CSARVRASGTDTQYF.

This chain joins TRBV7-2 and TRBJ1-2; D is undetermined. Germline values: CDR1 SGHTA, CDR2 FQGNSA. The germline V and J ends were trimmed by 1 base and 4 bases, with 10 bases remaining between them. The CDR3 consists of 14 residues. CDR3 in amino acids: CASSLVSGSYGYTF. DNA for the CDR3: TGTGCCAGCAGCTTAGTTTCGGGGAGCTATGGCTACACCTTC.

The chain uses TRBV7-2 and TRBJ2-5; D tentatively fits TRBD1 or TRBD2 (6 bases each). Germline loops: CDR1 SGHTA, CDR2 FQGNSA. V lost 10 bases, J lost 5 bases, and 26 bases lay in between. The CDR3 loop spans 16 amino acids. The CDR3 DNA is TGTGCCAACGCTCGCCGGGCAGGGGAAGGGGGGGAGACCCAGTACTTC. The encoded protein is CANARRAGEGGETQYF.

The V gene is TRBV7-2, the J gene TRBJ1-1, with D possibly TRBD1 on 6 matching bases. V gave up 3 bases and J gave up 5 bases, with 13 bases separating them. CDR3 length: 14 residues. Germline V gene lookup returns CDR1 SGHTA and CDR2 FQGNSA. The CDR3: CASSFGGRRTEAFF. DNA for the CDR3: TGTGCCAGCAGCTTTGGGGGGCGAAGGACTGAAGCTTTCTTT. Combining the CDR3 with reference TRBV7-2 and TRBJ1-1 gives the whole variable domain GAGVSQSPSNKVTEKGKDVELRCDPISGHTALYWYRQSLGQGLEFLIYFQGNSAPDKSGLPSDRFSAERTGGSVSTLTIQRTQQEDSAVYLCASSFGGRRTEAFFGQGTRLTVV.

The rearrangement links TRBV29-1 to TRBJ2-3; TRBD1 agrees at 9 bases. The ends lost 6 bases at V and 2 bases at J; junction bases unmatched: 9. The germline gives CDR1 SQVTM, CDR2 ANQGSEA. The CDR3 has 15 amino acids. The CDR3 spells CSVPRQGVITDTQYF. The CDR3 DNA sequence: TGCAGCGTCCCACGACAGGGGGTCATCACAGATACGCAGTATTTT.

The CDR3 here is CASSLSTADYEQYF. The CDR3 region has the DNA TGCGCCAGCAGCTTGTCAACGGCAGACTACGAGCAGTACTTC. J is TRBJ2-5 and V is TRBV5-1; D is undetermined. Near its end, the DNA agrees better with TRBJ2-7, so the J call may be wrong. This CDR3 spans 14 amino acids. Per the germline V gene, CDR1 is SGHRS and CDR2 is YFSETQ.

The chain joins TRBV20-1 to TRBJ1-2; D unclear. The CDR3 is made up of 15 amino acids. Trimming stripped 0 bases from V and 4 bases from J, with 15 bases between. Per the germline V gene, CDR1 is DFQATT and CDR2 is SNEGSKA (reference sequence). CDR3 sequence (DNA): TGCAGTGCTAGAGATTTAAAGGCGGTCTTCTATGGCTACACCTTC. Encoded protein: CSARDLKAVFYGYTF.

This clonotype was found a few times. The chain employs TRBV9 and TRBJ2-5; tentatively, D is TRBD2 (6 bases). This CDR3 region has 15 residues. The germline gives CDR1 SGDLS, CDR2 YYNGEE. V lost 1 base and J lost 1, with 11 bases in between. CDR3 in amino acids: CASSVTAGLQETQYF. The CDR3 DNA is TGTGCCAGCAGCGTAACAGCGGGCCTCCAAGAGACCCAGTACTTC.